The clone carrying this TCR beta chain was counted a few times. This sample is drawn from a study of CD8 T cells in ankylosing spondylitis. TCRdb ran MiXCR on the 5' RACE reads and lists one entry per CDR3 protein. The data contain some 200,000 distinct CDR3 sequences, roughly 13% of them singletons. The CDR3 runs to 14 residues. Germline-derived CDR1 and CDR2 are SGHRS and YFSETQ. V shed 7 bases and J shed 1 base, with 14 bases lying between them. This clonotype was obtained from a male donor with ankylosing spondylitis or in good health (not recorded which). This chain uses TRBV5-1 with TRBJ1-1; D is undetermined. Sequencing used blood, either unsorted or a sorted T cell fraction (not recorded which). In DNA form, the CDR3 reads TGCGCCAGCCGCCCCGCGGGCTCGAACACTGAAGCTTTCTTT. This translates into CASRPAGSNTEAFF.